In this sample, the clone carrying this T cell receptor (beta chain) turned up many times. Its specificity is unknown. This entry comes from a study of T cell repertoires in cytomegalovirus infection. Study as a whole: Newly reported HLA-C-restricted and thoroughly characterized HLA-B-restricted CMV epitopes were employed. Both a matching HLA type and CMV infection were indicated by public TCR beta signatures.

CDR3 length: 15 residues. V shed 8 bases and J shed 0 bases, with 11 bases lying between them. Germline V gene lookup returns CDR1 SGHTA and CDR2 FQGNSA. TCRdb reprocessed the reads with MiXCR, giving one entry per CDR3 protein. The sample consists of roughly 730,000 distinct CDR3 sequences, around 35% of them appearing once. The receptor's source is a human donor in good health (CMV status not recorded). Some clones in this sample may be carry-over from other donors' samples. The input for sequencing was cultured PBMCs, taken from culture after CMV antigen stimulation. The chain joins TRBV7-2 to TRBJ1-6; possible D gene TRBD1, 6 bases. The CDR3 bases are TGTGCCAGCTTACAGGGCGGCTCCTATAATTCACCCCTCCACTTT. As protein: CASLQGGSYNSPLHF. Complete variable domain (other parts from reference TRBV7-2 and TRBJ1-6): GAGVSQSPSNKVTEKGKDVELRCDPISGHTALYWYRQSLGQGLEFLIYFQGNSAPDKSGLPSDRFSAERTGGSVSTLTIQRTQQEDSAVYLCASLQGGSYNSPLHFGNGTRLTVT.